This entry concerns a single T cell receptor beta chain. Here immunoSEQ multiplex PCR was the method, and the copy in TCRdb shows in-frame clones only, minus some. The sample carries about 87,000 clones, approximately 95% recorded once. This record belongs to a study of technical replicates of blood from several donors. The CDR3 has 15 amino acids. CDR1 is SGHNT, CDR2 YENEEA, per germline. Losses at the gene ends were 5 bases for V and 4 bases for J; bases not matched to a gene: 6. Input material: T cells isolated from PBMCs. This receptor was taken from a human donor in good health. J is TRBJ2-2 and V is TRBV11-3; TRBD2 matches 8 bases. This CDR3 is CASSPGTSSTGELFF. CDR3 nucleotide sequence: TGTGCCAGCAGCCCCGGGACTAGTAGCACCGGGGAGCTGTTTTTT.